A selection of T cell receptor beta chains follows, all from one sample in a study of T cells after yellow fever vaccination. A single record per CDR3 protein comes from TCRdb applying MiXCR to the 5' RACE reads. The sample has 620,000 or so distinct CDR3 sequences, roughly an eighth seen once; the top ten hold 15%. The specimen comprised PBMCs, sampled on the day of the yellow fever booster vaccination. The receptors were sampled from a man younger than 40 who received the YFV17D yellow fever vaccine. Each CDR3 is given with its conserved first and last residue.

V: TRBV20-1
J: TRBJ2-5
length: 13
CDR3: CSAARRNQETQYF

V: TRBV4-3
J: TRBJ2-1
length: 17
CDR3: CASSQVLRNTLYNEQFF

V: TRBV9
J: TRBJ2-1
length: 13
CDR3: CASSVAGHNEQFF

V: TRBV20-1
J: TRBJ2-7
length: 14
CDR3: CSATTKNHNREQYF

V: TRBV19
J: TRBJ2-7
length: 16
CDR3: CASSTDVSTISYEQYF

V: TRBV27
J: TRBJ2-3
length: 13
CDR3: CASTRTRADTQYF

V: TRBV5-1
J: TRBJ2-1
length: 17
CDR3: CASSPDGTPGGIDEQFF

V: TRBV15
J: TRBJ2-5
length: 14
CDR3: CATSRDRDEETQYF

V: TRBV7-2
J: TRBJ2-4
length: 14
CDR3: CASSLREAKNIQYF

V: TRBV9
J: TRBJ2-2
length: 17
CDR3: CASSVSLRLVGQEELFF

V: TRBV7-9
J: TRBJ2-7
length: 14
CDR3: CASSFQGPVYEQYF

V: TRBV5-1
J: TRBJ2-3
length: 13
CDR3: CASSAGAGDTQYF

V: TRBV10-3
J: TRBJ2-1
length: 13
CDR3: CAISSGQPNEQFF

V: TRBV5-1
J: TRBJ2-7
length: 12
CDR3: CASSDEFYEQYF

V: TRBV12-3/TRBV12-4
J: TRBJ2-5
length: 18
CDR3: CAICTRIIGTGGMETQYF

V: TRBV20-1
J: TRBJ1-1
length: 11
CDR3: CSARGRGGAFF

V: TRBV29-1
J: TRBJ2-7
length: 15
CDR3: CSVRTGGMVSYEQYF

V: TRBV12-3/TRBV12-4
J: TRBJ1-5
length: 13
CDR3: CASSFSDNQPQHF

V: TRBV12-3/TRBV12-4
J: TRBJ1-2
length: 12
CDR3: CASRGTGDGYTF

V: TRBV10-3
J: TRBJ2-7
length: 14
CDR3: CATRGQVNSYEQYF

V: TRBV19
J: TRBJ1-1
length: 14
CDR3: CASRGREETTEAFF

V: TRBV11-2
J: TRBJ2-2
length: 16
CDR3: CTSRQAGTANTGELFF

V: TRBV7-2
J: TRBJ2-3
length: 15
CDR3: CASSIREGSPDTQYF

V: TRBV7-2
J: TRBJ2-3
length: 12
CDR3: CAALAAADTQYF

V: TRBV12-3/TRBV12-4
J: TRBJ1-6
length: 13
CDR3: CASSLHSNSPLHF

V: TRBV5-1
J: TRBJ2-7
length: 15
CDR3: CASSLVAGGQREQYF

V: TRBV5-1
J: TRBJ2-7
length: 13
CDR3: CASSVTGGHEQYF

V: TRBV10-3
J: TRBJ2-1
length: 12
CDR3: CAIGALINEQFF

V: TRBV7-2
J: TRBJ2-7
length: 14
CDR3: CASSRDFGDYEQYF

V: TRBV4-3
J: TRBJ2-7
length: 15
CDR3: CASSQGHVGSYEQYF

V: TRBV12-3/TRBV12-4
J: TRBJ2-3
length: 17
CDR3: CASSFAQTSLSGDTQYF

V: TRBV11-2
J: TRBJ2-7
length: 14
CDR3: CASRGERGSYEQYF

V: TRBV30
J: TRBJ1-5
length: 14
CDR3: CAWSAIYSNQPQHF

V: TRBV2
J: TRBJ2-5
length: 13
CDR3: CASSEYIQETQYF

V: TRBV7-6
J: TRBJ2-5
length: 18
CDR3: CASSTGLAGGPRWETQYF

V: TRBV6-5
J: TRBJ1-6
length: 12
CDR3: CASYGGNSPLHF

V: TRBV20-1
J: TRBJ2-2
length: 14
CDR3: CSASGREMGGELFF

V: TRBV29-1
J: TRBJ1-4
length: 11
CDR3: CSVERDVQMFF

V: TRBV20-1
J: TRBJ2-1
length: 12
CDR3: CSPGRTSNEQFF

V: TRBV6-5
J: TRBJ2-7
length: 15
CDR3: CASSRTSGRAREQYF

V: TRBV19
J: TRBJ2-5
length: 15
CDR3: CASSIASGRAETQYF

V: TRBV6-5
J: TRBJ2-1
length: 17
CDR3: CASSYSLRAVSGNEQFF

V: TRBV18
J: TRBJ2-1
length: 14
CDR3: CASSPTTGSNEQFF

V: TRBV20-1
J: TRBJ2-7
length: 14
CDR3: CSAPPWDRGYEQYF

V: TRBV7-2
J: TRBJ2-3
length: 12
CDR3: CASSFASDTQYF

V: TRBV28
J: TRBJ1-1
length: 15
CDR3: CASSFLGTFNTEAFF